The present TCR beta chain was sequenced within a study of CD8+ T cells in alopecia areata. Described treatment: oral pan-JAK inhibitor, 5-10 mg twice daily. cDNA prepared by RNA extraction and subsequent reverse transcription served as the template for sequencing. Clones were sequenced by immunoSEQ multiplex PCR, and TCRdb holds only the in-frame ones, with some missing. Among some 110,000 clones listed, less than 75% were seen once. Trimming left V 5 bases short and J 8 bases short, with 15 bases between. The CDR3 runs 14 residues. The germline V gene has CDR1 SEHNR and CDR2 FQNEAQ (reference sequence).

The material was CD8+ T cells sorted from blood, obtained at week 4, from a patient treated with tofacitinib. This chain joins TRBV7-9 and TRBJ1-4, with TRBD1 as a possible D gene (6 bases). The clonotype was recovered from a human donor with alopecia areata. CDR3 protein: CASSRGDNWEKLFF. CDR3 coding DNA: TGTGCCAGCAGCAGAGGGGACAACTGGGAAAAACTGTTTTTT.